The 27 T cell receptor beta chains below all came from one sample that was sequenced in a study of T cell repertoires in cytomegalovirus infection. TCRdb used MiXCR to reprocess the reads, holding one entry per CDR3 protein. Among some 400,000 distinct CDR3 sequences listed, 15% to 20% were seen once. Sequencing input: PBMCs. The receptors here all came from a human donor in good health (CMV status not recorded). Some clones in this sample may be carry-over from other donors' samples.

This clonotype occurred many times. The rearrangement uses TRBV7-8 and TRBJ1-5; D is ambiguous. Between the trimmed V and J ends, which lost 5 bases and 7 bases, there was a span of 18 bases. In germline, CDR1 is SGHVS, CDR2 FQNEAQ. This CDR3 comprises 15 residues. Here the CDR3 DNA reads TGTGCCAGCAGCCTCCTTGTGACGGCCGGACAGCCCCAGCATTTT. Protein product: CASSLLVTAGQPQHF.

This clonotype showed up many times. The V and J genes are TRBV7-2 and TRBJ2-7, with D possibly being TRBD2 (6 bases). The CDR3 totals 11 residues. Germline CDR1 SGHTA, CDR2 FQGNSA. V lost 4 bases, J lost 11 bases, and 12 bases lay in between. This CDR3 reads CASSSGPGEYF. The CDR3, as DNA: TGTGCCAGCAGCTCCGGGCCGGGAGAGTACTTC.

J is TRBJ2-5 and V is TRBV7-2; TRBD1 matches at 7 bases. Germline CDR1 is SGHTA and CDR2 is FQGNSA. The V segment lost 2 bases and the J segment 5 bases; nucleotides outside the gene matches: 8. The CDR3 extends over 15 amino acids. The CDR3 sequence: CASSLKRGGLETQYF. The CDR3, as DNA: TGTGCCAGCAGCTTAAAGAGAGGGGGCTTGGAGACCCAGTACTTC.

This clonotype was picked up a small number of times. This chain links TRBV5-4 with TRBJ2-7, with TRBD1 matching over 10 bases. The CDR3 is made up of 15 amino acids. Germline V gene sequence: CDR1 SGHNT, CDR2 YYREEE (reference sequence). V shed 1 base, J shed 4 bases, and the junction held 5 bases outside the gene matches. The CDR3 is CASSLSGQGLYEQYF. The CDR3 region has the DNA TGTGCCAGCAGCTTGTCGGGACAGGGGTTGTACGAGCAGTACTTC.

There are a few counts of this clonotype. CDR3: CASSQGRGNNEKLFF. DNA of the CDR3: TGCGCCAGCAGCCAAGGCAGGGGAAATAATGAAAAACTGTTTTTT. The chain carries TRBV4-1 and TRBJ1-4, with D perhaps matching TRBD1 (6 bases). Between the trimmed V and J ends, which lost 1 base and 4 bases, there was a span of 10 bases. The CDR3 is 15 amino acids. CDR1 MGHRA and CDR2 YSYEKL come from the germline V gene.

The chain has TRBV5-1 and TRBJ1-1; D perhaps matches TRBD1 (5 bases). The CDR3 length is 16 residues. V dropped 4 bases and J dropped 1 base, with 17 bases sitting between them. The germline V gene has CDR1 SGHRS and CDR2 YFSETQ. CDR3 in amino acids: CASSPLPTVRNTEAFF. The CDR3 bases are TGCGCCAGCAGCCCCCTCCCGACAGTCCGGAACACTGAAGCTTTCTTT.

This chain uses TRBV18 with TRBJ1-4; unclear D gene. The CDR3 consists of 16 residues. The germline V gene has CDR1 KGHSH and CDR2 LQKENI. Between the trimmed V and J ends, which lost 1 base and 5 bases, there was a span of 14 bases. The CDR3 region is CASSPLGPINNEKLFF. CDR3 bases: TGTGCCAGCTCACCACTGGGTCCCATAAACAATGAAAAACTGTTTTTT. Supplemented by reference TRBV18 and TRBJ1-4, the full variable domain reads NAGVMQNPRHLVRRRGQEARLRCSPMKGHSHVYWYRQLPEEGLKFMVYLQKENIIDESGMPKERFSAEFPKEGPSILRIQQVVRGDSAAYFCASSPLGPINNEKLFFGSGTQLSVL.

This clonotype has a count of ten or more. The rearrangement joins TRBV7-9 to TRBJ2-7, with 11 positions matching TRBD1. Germline-derived CDR1 and CDR2 are SEHNR and FQNEAQ (reference sequence). V was clipped by 3 bases and J by 4 bases; unmatched bases: 5. The CDR3 loop spans 15 amino acids. CDR3 in DNA: TGTGCCAGCAGCTTCGCCGGGACAGGGGGGTACGAGCAGTACTTC. It yields the protein CASSFAGTGGYEQYF.

This clonotype has a count of ten or more. The rearrangement joins TRBV7-2 to TRBJ1-1; D ambiguous. This CDR3 has 11 amino acids. V lost 8 bases and J lost 5, with 9 bases in between. Germline CDR1 and CDR2: SGHTA and FQGNSA. The CDR3 region has the DNA TGTGCCAGCCTCACGGGAACTGAAGCTTTCTTT. Translation: CASLTGTEAFF. The whole variable domain, filled in from reference TRBV7-2 and TRBJ1-1, reads GAGVSQSPSNKVTEKGKDVELRCDPISGHTALYWYRQSLGQGLEFLIYFQGNSAPDKSGLPSDRFSAERTGGSVSTLTIQRTQQEDSAVYLCASLTGTEAFFGQGTRLTVV.

This clonotype occurred a few times. The chain uses TRBV7-6 and TRBJ2-2; D might be TRBD1 or TRBD2, each matching 5 bases. V was cut by 2 bases and J by 1 base, with 14 bases left in between. Germline CDR1 reads SGHVS; CDR2 reads FNYEAQ. CDR3 size: 17 residues. DNA of the CDR3: TGTGCCAGCAGCTTATATGGGGGACCGAGGAACACCGGGGAGCTGTTTTTT. Residues: CASSLYGGPRNTGELFF.

This chain connects TRBV20-1 to TRBJ1-1, with D unclear. This CDR3 spans 15 amino acids. CDR1 is DFQATT and CDR2 is SNEGSKA in the germline V gene (reference sequence). Deletions cut 8 bases from V and 1 base from J, with 20 bases between. DNA of the CDR3: TGCAGTCCCCTGTTAGGCCTACACGGGAACACTGAAGCTTTCTTT. Translating gives CSPLLGLHGNTEAFF.

The CDR3 DNA reads TGTGCCAGCAGTTACCGGGCGGGACGCGGCAATGAGCAGTTCTTC. It yields the protein CASSYRAGRGNEQFF. The chain couples TRBV6-8 to TRBJ2-1, with D possibly TRBD2 on 6 matching bases. The germline V gene has CDR1 MNHGY and CDR2 SAAAGT. The length of the CDR3 is 15 residues. The V gene lost 2 bases and the J gene lost 6 bases, with 14 bases spanning the gap.

This clonotype has a handful of counts. CDR3 in amino acids: CASSSRREGTQYF. CDR3 coding DNA: TGTGCCAGCAGTTCCCGTCGCGAAGGGACCCAGTACTTC. J is TRBJ2-5 and V is TRBV12-3 or TRBV12-4; D is unclear. The CDR3 spans 13 residues. Trimming took 4 bases from V and 7 from J, leaving 13 bases between them.

In the case of this clonotype: A junction boundary mismatches the germline segment, possibly from a read error. The V and J genes are TRBV7-2 and TRBJ2-5, with 14 bases that match TRBD2. The CDR3 is made up of 13 amino acids. The germline gives CDR1 SGHTA, CDR2 FQGNSA. CDR3 sequence reads: CACSATPGLAGEF. CDR3 in DNA: TGTGCCTGCAGCGCCACTCCGGGACTAGCGGGAGAGTTC.

The rearrangement uses TRBV9 and TRBJ2-1; D gene ambiguous. CDR1 is SGDLS, CDR2 YYNGEE, per germline. Trimming cost V 2 bases and J 4 bases, with 4 bases left between them. This CDR3 has 12 residues. The CDR3 sequence is CASSVEYNEQFF. The CDR3 nucleotides are TGTGCCAGCAGCGTTGAATACAATGAGCAGTTCTTC.

In its sample, this clonotype was seen a few times. J is TRBJ1-3 and V is TRBV6-5; D might be TRBD1 (5 bases). From germline, CDR1 is MNHEY and CDR2 SVGAGI. CDR3 size: 14 residues. The V gene lost 2 bases and the J gene lost 8 bases, with 13 bases spanning the gap. The CDR3 loop is CASSYGGTEDTIYF. CDR3 sequence (DNA): TGTGCCAGCAGTTACGGGGGGACGGAGGACACCATATATTTT.

The chain carries TRBV2 and TRBJ1-2; maybe TRBD1 (5 bases). With 9 bases removed from V and 4 bases from J, the gap between germline ends came to 18 bases. The CDR3 consists of 14 residues. In germline, CDR1 is SNHLY, CDR2 FYNNEI. The CDR3 nucleotides are TGTGCCAGAGAAGGCCGGGGCCGGGGCTATGGCTACACCTTC. This encodes CAREGRGRGYGYTF.

The sample holds one count of this clonotype. The chain employs TRBV7-9 and TRBJ1-1; D remains unclear. Trimming took 5 bases from V and 4 from J, leaving 14 bases between them. In germline, CDR1 is SEHNR, CDR2 FQNEAQ (reference sequence). The CDR3 sequence is 14 residues long. The DNA for the CDR3 is TGTGCCAGCAGCGATACAGAGTTGATCACTGAAGCTTTCTTT. Its protein product is CASSDTELITEAFF.

The chain has TRBV19 and TRBJ2-1; no reliable D call. CDR3 length: 11 residues. Trimming removed 6 bases from V and 8 bases from J, with 8 bases in between. Germline V gives CDR1 LNHDA, CDR2 SQIVND (reference sequence). This CDR3 reads CASSASDEQFF. In DNA form, the CDR3 reads TGTGCCAGTAGCGCGTCTGATGAGCAGTTCTTC.

This clonotype was counted between two and nine times. The V and J genes are TRBV5-6 and TRBJ2-1; the D gene is possibly TRBD2 (5 bases). The CDR3 runs to 16 residues. CDR1 SGHDT and CDR2 YYEEEE come from the germline V gene. The germline V and J ends were trimmed by 4 bases and 2 bases, with 16 bases remaining between them. CDR3 sequence reads: CASSTFLARAYNEQFF. CDR3 DNA: TGTGCCAGCAGCACCTTTCTAGCACGGGCCTACAATGAGCAGTTCTTC. Drawing the rest from reference TRBV5-6 and TRBJ2-1, the complete variable domain is DAGVTQSPTHLIKTRGQQVTLRCSPKSGHDTVSWYQQALGQGPQFIFQYYEEEERQRGNFPDRFSGHQFPNYSSELNVNALLLGDSALYLCASSTFLARAYNEQFFGPGTRLTVL.

This clonotype came up many times. The chain couples TRBV4-1 to TRBJ2-5; weak D call: TRBD2 (6 bases). Trimming left V 1 base short and J 1 base short, with 7 bases between. Germline V gene data show CDR1 as MGHRA and CDR2 as YSYEKL. This CDR3 contains 14 residues. The CDR3 is CASSQAGVQETQYF. CDR3 DNA: TGCGCCAGCAGCCAAGCGGGAGTCCAAGAGACCCAGTACTTC.

This clonotype was recorded a few times. The chain carries TRBV3-1 and TRBJ2-1; the match to TRBD2 covers 10 bases. This CDR3 has 17 residues. Germline CDR1 and CDR2: LGHDT and YNNKEL (reference sequence). J lost 5 bases, V lost 2 bases, and 9 bases had no gene match. The CDR3 here is CASSQRFRAGGNNEQFF. The DNA of the CDR3 is TGTGCCAGCAGCCAAAGATTCCGAGCGGGAGGGAACAATGAGCAGTTCTTC.

This clonotype was found many times. The chain is built from TRBV7-2 and TRBJ2-7; 9 nucleotides align to TRBD1. The CDR3 totals 14 residues. V shed 5 bases, J shed 3 bases, and the junction held 5 bases outside the gene matches. The germline V gene encodes CDR1 SGHTA and CDR2 FQGNSA. DNA for the CDR3: TGTGCCAGCAGCAACACAGGGGGCGGCTACGAGCAGTACTTC. Its translation: CASSNTGGGYEQYF.

This clonotype was seen a handful of times. This chain uses TRBV27 with TRBJ2-1, with D unresolved. The ends were cut back, 4 bases at V and 6 bases at J, with 10 bases in the middle. Germline lookup yields CDR1 MNHEY and CDR2 SMNVEV (reference sequence). The CDR3 contains 13 residues. CDR3 residues: CASSSRLFNEQFF. The DNA for the CDR3 is TGTGCCAGCAGTTCCCGGCTATTCAATGAGCAGTTCTTC.

This clonotype was counted a few times. This chain links TRBV2 with TRBJ2-2, with D possibly being TRBD2 (5 bases). The CDR3 length is 14 residues. Trimming shortened V by 4 bases and J by 5 bases, and 11 bases separated the two germline ends. Germline CDR1 and CDR2: SNHLY and FYNNEI. The CDR3 DNA is TGTGCCAGCAGTGGTTTCCGGGAAACCGGGGAGCTGTTTTTT. It yields the protein CASSGFRETGELFF.

The CDR3 is CASKLAAHQKAQYF. The CDR3 DNA follows: TGTGCCAGTAAACTAGCGGCCCACCAGAAGGCGCAGTATTTT. The chain couples TRBV19 to TRBJ2-3, with 8 bases fitting TRBD2. The CDR3 is 14 amino acids. The V gene end was trimmed by 7 bases and the J gene end by 10 bases; junction bases not matched to a gene: 13. Germline values: CDR1 LNHDA, CDR2 SQIVND (reference sequence).

This clonotype was counted many times. This rearrangement joins TRBV6-6 to TRBJ1-5; D is ambiguous. Per the germline V gene, CDR1 is MNHNY and CDR2 is SVGAGI (reference sequence). The CDR3 runs to 16 residues. Trimming cost V 2 bases and J 7 bases, with 18 bases left between them. The CDR3 DNA follows: TGTGCCAGCAGTTACGGAGAGACCCTCCAGGACCAGCCCCAGCATTTT. It specifies CASSYGETLQDQPQHF.